This T cell receptor beta chain was profiled in a study of type 1 and type 2 diabetes patients. The PCR template was genomic DNA. The TCR beta CDR3 region was amplified using 30 forward and 13 reverse primers. TCRdb independently ran MiXCR on the multiplex PCR reads; one entry per CDR3 protein. The sample contains 250,000 to 300,000 distinct CDR3 sequences, more than 45% of which appear only once. The CDR3 extends over 13 amino acids. The trim removed 9 bases at V and 9 bases at J, leaving 7 bases unmatched. Germline V gene lookup returns CDR1 ENHRY and CDR2 SYGVKD. Sample: peripheral blood mononuclear cells (PBMCs). The sequence was obtained from a man aged 18 to 35 with type 2 diabetes. The chain has TRBV10-3 and TRBJ2-1, with 11 bases identical to TRBD1. The CDR3 sequence: CAIRGTGGREQFF. CDR3 DNA: TGTGCCATAAGAGGGACAGGGGGTCGTGAGCAGTTCTTC.